The rows below give T cell receptor beta chains drawn from one sample of a study of blood T cell repertoires in COVID-19. Measured with immunoSEQ multiplex PCR; TCRdb has only the in-frame clones, and not every one. Of roughly 99,000 clones in the sample, approximately 88% are singletons; the top ten hold about 4%. Sequencing input: peripheral blood. All receptors derive from a human donor in a cohort sampled during active COVID-19. CDR3s include the opening cysteine and the closing phenylalanine or tryptophan. Each record gives: clone size, V gene, CDR3 length, J gene, D gene, CDR3 DNA, CDR3 protein. A D gene is named only where the DNA matches it firmly. Rows give clone size only sometimes, using once, few, many, or a class for an expanded clone.

size: -; V: TRBV30; length: 13; J: TRBJ2-1; D: TRBD1; DNA: TGTGCCCTTCACAGGGGGAGCGGGAATGAGCAGTTCTTC; CDR3: CALHRGSGNEQFF
size: -; V: TRBV6-2/TRBV6-3; length: 11; J: TRBJ1-2; D: -; DNA: TGTGCCAGCAGTCAGAACTATGGCTACACCTTC; CDR3: CASSQNYGYTF
size: -; V: TRBV30; length: 12; J: TRBJ1-1; D: -; DNA: TGTGCCTGGAGAAGGGGAACCCAGGGAGCTTTCTTT; CDR3: CAWRRGTQGAFF
size: -; V: TRBV21-1; length: 21; J: TRBJ2-4; D: -; DNA: TGTGCCAGCAGCAAAGTGTTACTAGCGGGAGAGGGGGAAGAAGCCAAAAACATTCAGTACTTC; CDR3: CASSKVLLAGEGEEAKNIQYF
size: -; V: TRBV30; length: 15; J: TRBJ1-5; D: -; DNA: TGTGCCTGGAGTGTAAAAGGGGGAGGCAATCAGCCCCAGCATTTT; CDR3: CAWSVKGGGNQPQHF
size: -; V: TRBV5-1; length: 15; J: TRBJ1-3; D: -; DNA: TGCGCCAGCAGCTTGGGACAGGTCTCTGGAAACACCATATATTTT; CDR3: CASSLGQVSGNTIYF
size: -; V: TRBV4-1; length: 15; J: TRBJ2-1; D: TRBD2; DNA: TGCGCCAGCGGAGGGCGGGAGGGAGCCTACAATGAGCAGTTCTTC; CDR3: CASGGREGAYNEQFF
size: -; V: TRBV10-3; length: 16; J: TRBJ2-1; D: TRBD2; DNA: TGTGCCATCAGTGAGTCAGCGGGAGGGCCTTCCAATGAGCAGTTCTTC; CDR3: CAISESAGGPSNEQFF
size: -; V: TRBV27; length: 13; J: TRBJ1-6; D: -; DNA: TGTGCCAGCAGTTTAGGGGCTAATTCACCCCTCCACTTT; CDR3: CASSLGANSPLHF
size: few; V: TRBV6-5; length: 16; J: TRBJ1-6; D: TRBD1; DNA: TGTGCCAGCAGTTACTCGGGACAGGGGGTTAATTCACCCCTCCACTTT; CDR3: CASSYSGQGVNSPLHF
size: -; V: TRBV15; length: 14; J: TRBJ1-4; D: -; DNA: TGTGCCACCAGCAGGGCAGGGAGGTATGAAAAACTGTTTTTT; CDR3: CATSRAGRYEKLFF
size: -; V: TRBV4-3; length: 15; J: TRBJ2-5; D: -; DNA: TGCGCCAGCAGCCAAGCGGCAGGATTACAAGAGACCCAGTACTTC; CDR3: CASSQAAGLQETQYF
size: -; V: TRBV28; length: 15; J: TRBJ2-1; D: TRBD2; DNA: TGTGCCAGCAGTTTAGCGGGAGGCCCCTACAATGAGCAGTTCTTC; CDR3: CASSLAGGPYNEQFF
size: -; V: TRBV5-1; length: 15; J: TRBJ1-1; D: -; DNA: TGCGCCAGCAGCCAAACCGGGACAAGCTCCGCTGAAGCTTTCTTT; CDR3: CASSQTGTSSAEAFF
size: -; V: TRBV7-2; length: 14; J: TRBJ1-1; D: TRBD1; DNA: TGTGCCAGCAGCTTACAGGGGGCCATCACTGAAGCTTTCTTT; CDR3: CASSLQGAITEAFF
size: few; V: TRBV29-1; length: 15; J: TRBJ2-2; D: TRBD2; DNA: TGCAGCGCCCAACCCAGCGGGAGGGCCACCGGGGAGCTGTTTTTT; CDR3: CSAQPSGRATGELFF
size: -; V: TRBV14; length: 14; J: TRBJ2-2; D: -; DNA: TGTGCCAGCAGCCATGACAGGAACACCGGGGAGCTGTTTTTT; CDR3: CASSHDRNTGELFF
size: -; V: TRBV2; length: 14; J: TRBJ2-1; D: TRBD2; DNA: TGTGCCAGCTGTAGGCTAGCGGGAGGAACTGAGCAGTTCTTC; CDR3: CASCRLAGGTEQFF
size: -; V: TRBV28; length: 16; J: TRBJ2-1; D: TRBD1; DNA: TGTGCCAGCAGTATTGACAGGGTGAGCTCCTACAATGAGCAGTTCTTC; CDR3: CASSIDRVSSYNEQFF
size: once; V: TRBV2; length: 14; J: TRBJ1-5; D: -; DNA: TGTGCCAGCAGTGGGTGGGCGCGGGATCAGCCCCAGCATTTT; CDR3: CASSGWARDQPQHF
size: -; V: TRBV7-3; length: 16; J: TRBJ1-3; D: -; DNA: TGTGCCAGCAGCCTAAGGGCGTCAGGGGAAGGAAACACCATATATTTT; CDR3: CASSLRASGEGNTIYF
size: -; V: TRBV7-6; length: 16; J: TRBJ2-2; D: TRBD2; DNA: TGTGCCAGCAGCTTATTCAGTAGCGGGAGCACCGGGGAGCTGTTTTTT; CDR3: CASSLFSSGSTGELFF
size: -; V: TRBV11-2; length: 16; J: TRBJ2-3; D: TRBD2; DNA: TGTGCCAGCAGCTTAGGGACTAGCGGGAGGACCGATACGCAGTATTTT; CDR3: CASSLGTSGRTDTQYF
size: -; V: TRBV30; length: 17; J: TRBJ1-1; D: TRBD1; DNA: TGTGCCTGGTCCCTGACCGGGACAGGGGGTAGGAACACTGAAGCTTTCTTT; CDR3: CAWSLTGTGGRNTEAFF
size: -; V: TRBV6-2/TRBV6-3; length: 18; J: TRBJ1-5; D: TRBD1; DNA: TGTGCCAGCAGCTCCGGCCGGGGGACAGGGAATAGCAATCAGCCCCAGCATTTT; CDR3: CASSSGRGTGNSNQPQHF
size: -; V: TRBV6-5; length: 15; J: TRBJ2-7; D: TRBD1; DNA: TGTGCCAGCAGGGCCACAGGGGGCGGGTTGTACGAGCAGTACTTC; CDR3: CASRATGGGLYEQYF
size: once; V: TRBV30; length: 13; J: TRBJ1-4; D: -; DNA: TGTGCCTGGAGTGTGACAGCCCTTGAAAAACTGTTTTTT; CDR3: CAWSVTALEKLFF
size: -; V: TRBV19; length: 13; J: TRBJ1-1; D: -; DNA: TGTGCCAGTAGTCCAGAATGGAACACTGAAGCTTTCTTT; CDR3: CASSPEWNTEAFF
size: -; V: TRBV4-1; length: 14; J: TRBJ2-1; D: -; DNA: TGCGCCAGCAGCCACCCCGGAGGGGCAAATGAGCAGTTCTTC; CDR3: CASSHPGGANEQFF
size: -; V: TRBV25-1; length: 13; J: TRBJ1-1; D: TRBD1; DNA: TGTGCCAGCAGTGGGCAGGGGGACACTGAAGCTTTCTTT; CDR3: CASSGQGDTEAFF
size: -; V: TRBV7-9; length: 15; J: TRBJ2-3; D: TRBD1; DNA: TGTGCCAGCAGCTTGGGGACAGGGGTCACAGATACGCAGTATTTT; CDR3: CASSLGTGVTDTQYF
size: -; V: TRBV5-1; length: 15; J: TRBJ2-1; D: TRBD1; DNA: TGCGCCAGCAGCTTGGCACAGGGGGTTGTCAATGAGCAGTTCTTC; CDR3: CASSLAQGVVNEQFF
size: -; V: TRBV6-2/TRBV6-3; length: 12; J: TRBJ1-3; D: -; DNA: TGTGCCAGCAGTTCGGTCCGGGACACCATATATTTT; CDR3: CASSSVRDTIYF
size: -; V: TRBV3-1/TRBV3-2; length: 17; J: TRBJ2-1; D: TRBD2; DNA: TGTGCCAGCAGCCAAGTAGGCCGGCTAGCGGGTCCCAATGAGCAGTTCTTC; CDR3: CASSQVGRLAGPNEQFF
size: -; V: TRBV3-1/TRBV3-2; length: 18; J: TRBJ1-2; D: TRBD1; DNA: TGTGCCAGCAGCCAGGCATCAGGGGGCGCTTCCTCGGTAGGAGGCTACACCTTC; CDR3: CASSQASGGASSVGGYTF
size: -; V: TRBV30; length: 17; J: TRBJ1-3; D: -; DNA: TGTGCCTGGAAAGGCGAACAGGGAAGGAACCTTGGAAACACCATATATTTT; CDR3: CAWKGEQGRNLGNTIYF
size: -; V: TRBV7-9; length: 17; J: TRBJ1-5; D: TRBD1; DNA: TGTGCCAGCAGCTTATTATTCGGACAGGGTAACAATCAGCCCCAGCATTTT; CDR3: CASSLLFGQGNNQPQHF
size: few; V: TRBV30; length: 11; J: TRBJ2-1; D: TRBD2; DNA: TGTGCCTGGAGTGAGCGGGAACAGCAGTTCTTC; CDR3: CAWSEREQQFF
size: -; V: TRBV28; length: 14; J: TRBJ2-3; D: TRBD2; DNA: TGTGCCAGCACGAGAAGCGGGATTATAGATACGCAGTATTTT; CDR3: CASTRSGIIDTQYF
size: few; V: TRBV5-1; length: 15; J: TRBJ2-1; D: TRBD1; DNA: TGCGCCAGCAGCCAAGGGGACAGATTCTACAATGAGCAGTTCTTC; CDR3: CASSQGDRFYNEQFF
size: -; V: TRBV18; length: 15; J: TRBJ1-4; D: -; DNA: TGTGCCAGCTCACCGGCGGGGGCAAATAATGAAAAACTGTTTTTT; CDR3: CASSPAGANNEKLFF
size: -; V: TRBV10-1; length: 12; J: TRBJ1-1; D: -; DNA: TGCGCCAGCAAAACAGGGAACACTGAAGCTTTCTTT; CDR3: CASKTGNTEAFF
size: few; V: TRBV7-2; length: 14; J: TRBJ2-2; D: TRBD1; DNA: TGTGCCAGCAGTAGACAGGGCGAGGGCGGGGAGCTGTTTTTT; CDR3: CASSRQGEGGELFF
size: -; V: TRBV11-1; length: 15; J: TRBJ2-7; D: -; DNA: TGTGCCAGCAGCTCACCTCCCGGGACAACCTACGAGCAGTACTTC; CDR3: CASSSPPGTTYEQYF
size: -; V: TRBV7-2; length: 11; J: TRBJ2-5; D: -; DNA: TGTGCCAGCAGCTCCGGAGAGACCCAGTACTTC; CDR3: CASSSGETQYF
size: -; V: TRBV10-3; length: 18; J: TRBJ2-7; D: TRBD2; DNA: TGTGCCATCAGCAAGGGAGAAGCTAGCGGGAGGACCTCCTACGAGCAGTACTTC; CDR3: CAISKGEASGRTSYEQYF
size: -; V: TRBV7-2; length: 15; J: TRBJ2-7; D: -; DNA: TGTGCCAGCAGCTTCCAGACAGGTGGGTCTGGCGAGCAGTACTTC; CDR3: CASSFQTGGSGEQYF
size: -; V: TRBV7-3; length: 15; J: TRBJ1-1; D: -; DNA: TGTGCCAGCAGCTTACAGGGTTCGTTGGACACTGAAGCTTTCTTT; CDR3: CASSLQGSLDTEAFF
size: few; V: TRBV6-5; length: 16; J: TRBJ2-7; D: -; DNA: TGTGCCAGCAGTTACTCCTACAGGGCTACGACCTACGAGCAGTACTTC; CDR3: CASSYSYRATTYEQYF
size: -; V: TRBV19; length: 14; J: TRBJ2-3; D: TRBD2; DNA: TGTGCCAGTAGGCTAGCGGTTAGCACAGATACGCAGTATTTT; CDR3: CASRLAVSTDTQYF
size: few; V: TRBV7-9; length: 14; J: TRBJ1-2; D: -; DNA: TGTGCCAGCAGCTTAGTACCCCAGAACTATGGCTACACCTTC; CDR3: CASSLVPQNYGYTF
size: -; V: TRBV2; length: 13; J: TRBJ2-5; D: -; DNA: TGTGCCAGCGGAAGACAGAACCAAGAGACCCAGTACTTC; CDR3: CASGRQNQETQYF
size: -; V: TRBV28; length: 16; J: TRBJ2-1; D: -; DNA: TGTGCCAGCAGTCGGATCTACCGGGGCTCCTACAATGAGCAGTTCTTC; CDR3: CASSRIYRGSYNEQFF